The following is a T cell receptor (beta chain) sequence with its context. The target antigen is unknown. It is likely a read error, because the conserved phenylalanine at the end of the CDR3 is missing. No DNA is shown, since the ends of the CDR3 on it are uncertain; the CDR3 is the one TCRdb lists. This record comes from a study of CD8+CD57+ T cells in acquired aplastic anemia. The wider study: Quantities of DNA derived from sorted CD4+ and CD8+ cells averaged 3.2 ug. Findings and caveats of the study: For CD8+ Simpson's diversity, patients and controls showed no significant difference.

Flow cytometry had shown expanded CD8+CD57+ cells in the patients chosen for sequencing. CDR1 is SEHNR, CDR2 FQNEAQ, per germline (reference sequence). The CDR3 contains 10 residues when both ends are counted. Profiles of TCR beta VDJ and CDR3 were generated from a genomic DNA template. TCRdb re-derived calls from the reads in MiXCR, one entry per CDR3 protein. This sample yields a few hundred thousand distinct CDR3 sequences, of which roughly 59% are seen a single time; roughly 1.2% belongs to the top ten. This TCR was sampled from a human donor with aplastic anemia. Sample: sorted CD4+, CD8+, or CD8+CD57+ T cells (not recorded which) from PBMCs. The chain has TRBV7-9 and TRBJ1-1; the table's TRBD1 call for D was not verified on the DNA. This CDR3 is CAPPETATPY.